This TCR beta chain was documented in a study of identical twins. For this clonotype: Its antigen is currently unknown.

CDR1 is SGHTA, CDR2 FQGNSA, per germline. The ends were cut back, 6 bases at V and 5 bases at J, with 13 bases in the middle. The CDR3 has 14 amino acids. One entry per CDR3 protein, called by TCRdb with MiXCR from the 5' RACE reads. Of roughly 240,000 distinct CDR3 sequences in the sample, approximately 7% were seen once. General observations from the study: Memory repertoires lacked the insertion deficit that abundant cord blood beta clonotypes showed. Where out-of-frame alpha sequences were twin-shared, they showed excess low generation probability.

The sample was also reused in another study, on yellow fever vaccine responses in identical twins.

The chain combines TRBV7-2 with TRBJ1-4; weak D call: TRBD1 (6 bases). Sample: memory (CD45RO+) T cells sorted from blood. This TCR was recovered from a woman aged 18-30 years in good health. The chain's CDR3 is CASSYRARNEKLFF. The CDR3 nucleotides read TGTGCCAGCAGTTACAGGGCAAGGAATGAAAAACTGTTTTTT.